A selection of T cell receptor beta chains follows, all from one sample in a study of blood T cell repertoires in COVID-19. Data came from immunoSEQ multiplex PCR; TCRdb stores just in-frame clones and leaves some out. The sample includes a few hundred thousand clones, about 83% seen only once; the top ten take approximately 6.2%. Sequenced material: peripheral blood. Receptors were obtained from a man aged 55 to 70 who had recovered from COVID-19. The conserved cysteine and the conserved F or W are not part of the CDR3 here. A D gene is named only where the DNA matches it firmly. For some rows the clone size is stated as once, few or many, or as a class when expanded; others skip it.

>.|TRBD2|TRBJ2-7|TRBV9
ASSPRNSGGYEQY
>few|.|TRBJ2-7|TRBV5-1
ASSLGVSSYEQY
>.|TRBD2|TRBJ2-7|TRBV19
ASSIGLAGPYEQY
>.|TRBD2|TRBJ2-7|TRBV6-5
ASSASGDAYEQY
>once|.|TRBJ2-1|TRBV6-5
ASSYSMGGRPNEQF
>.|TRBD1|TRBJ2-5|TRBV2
ASSRQGAGETQY
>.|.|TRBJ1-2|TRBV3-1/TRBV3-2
ASSQLQVNYGYT
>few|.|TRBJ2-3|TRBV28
ASRASLASTDTQY
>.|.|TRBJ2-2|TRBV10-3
AIGDGAGELF
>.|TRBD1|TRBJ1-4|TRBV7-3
ASTPPGQGFEKLF
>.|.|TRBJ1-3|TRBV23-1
ASSPFFPGGPGNTIY
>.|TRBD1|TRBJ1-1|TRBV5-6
ASSRQGLLLLEAF
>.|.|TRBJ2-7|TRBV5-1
ASSLGTNLDEQY
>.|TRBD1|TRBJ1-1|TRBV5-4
ASSPGQARTEAF
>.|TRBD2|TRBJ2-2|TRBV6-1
ASSEAGVVGELF
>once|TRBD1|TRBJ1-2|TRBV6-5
ASRAGQYLNYGYT
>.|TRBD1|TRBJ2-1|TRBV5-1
ASSDGTGGYNEQF
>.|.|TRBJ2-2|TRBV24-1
ATSAAETSTGELF
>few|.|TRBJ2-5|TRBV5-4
ASSKGREETQY
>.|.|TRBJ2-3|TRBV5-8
ASSFRTGVGSDTQY
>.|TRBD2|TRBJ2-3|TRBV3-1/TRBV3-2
ASSRSGSVADTQY
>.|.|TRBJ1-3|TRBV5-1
ASSLDGPGNTIY
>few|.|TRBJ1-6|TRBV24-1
ATSEEYNSPLH
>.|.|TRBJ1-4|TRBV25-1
ASSEAPGEGEKLF
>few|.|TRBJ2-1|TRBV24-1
ATSGGRGINEQF
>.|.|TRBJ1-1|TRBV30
AWSLKPMNTEAF
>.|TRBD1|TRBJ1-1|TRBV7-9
ASSSPGTVGAEAF
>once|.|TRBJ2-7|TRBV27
ASSRGTYEQY
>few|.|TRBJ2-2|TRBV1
TSGMTSFTGTGELF
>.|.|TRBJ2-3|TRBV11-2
ASSWGGRPQDTQY
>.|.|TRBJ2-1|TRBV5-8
ASRSLETYNEQF
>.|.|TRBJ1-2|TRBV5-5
ASSLGQNYGYT
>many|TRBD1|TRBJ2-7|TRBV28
ASSWAGTGSYEQY
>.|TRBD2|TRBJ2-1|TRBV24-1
ATSDPSGSSRDNEQF
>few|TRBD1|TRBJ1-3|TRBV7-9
ASSLGQGFGNTIY
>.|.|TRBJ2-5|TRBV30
AWSVQDRRQETQY
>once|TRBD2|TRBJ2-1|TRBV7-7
ASSYNPGGLDEQF
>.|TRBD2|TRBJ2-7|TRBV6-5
ASRLGLATTYEQY
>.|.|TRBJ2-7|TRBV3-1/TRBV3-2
ASSQEGVYEQY
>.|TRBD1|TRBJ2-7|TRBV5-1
ASSGGQGVDEQY
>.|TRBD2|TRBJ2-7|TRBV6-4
ASSAASGGYEQY
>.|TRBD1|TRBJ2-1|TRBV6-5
ASSSGTGGDEQF
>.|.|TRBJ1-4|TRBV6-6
ASSYEGLEKLF
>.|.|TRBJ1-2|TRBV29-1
SVELNYGYT